This TCR beta chain emerged from a study of T cell repertoires in cytomegalovirus infection. Study overall: Recently described HLA-C-restricted plus well-studied HLA-B-restricted CMV epitopes were used. Public TCR beta signature analysis indicated the presence of both CMV infection and matching HLA type.

MiXCR was run by TCRdb on the reads, yielding one entry per CDR3 protein. The data show roughly 730,000 distinct CDR3 sequences, roughly 36% seen once. For this clonotype: Its specificity is not known.

Trimming took off 5 bases at V and 7 bases at J, with 14 bases between the two ends. Per germline, CDR1 SGHDN and CDR2 FVKESK. The CDR3 contains 13 residues. The study's findings and limits: The study identified carriers of CMV plus the relevant HLA from cumulative public TCR beta family frequency. The response measured ex vivo was dominated by TCR beta clonotypes (HLA-C-restricted and CMV-specific).

The clonotype originates from a human donor in good health (CMV status not recorded). Some clones in this sample may be carry-over from other donors' samples. The material sequenced was cultured PBMCs, taken from culture after CMV antigen stimulation. The chain recombines TRBV14 with TRBJ2-5; TRBD2 might be the D (6 bases). CDR3 amino acids: CASSVISGGTQYF. The CDR3 bases are TGTGCCAGCAGCGTGATTTCCGGGGGGACCCAGTACTTC.